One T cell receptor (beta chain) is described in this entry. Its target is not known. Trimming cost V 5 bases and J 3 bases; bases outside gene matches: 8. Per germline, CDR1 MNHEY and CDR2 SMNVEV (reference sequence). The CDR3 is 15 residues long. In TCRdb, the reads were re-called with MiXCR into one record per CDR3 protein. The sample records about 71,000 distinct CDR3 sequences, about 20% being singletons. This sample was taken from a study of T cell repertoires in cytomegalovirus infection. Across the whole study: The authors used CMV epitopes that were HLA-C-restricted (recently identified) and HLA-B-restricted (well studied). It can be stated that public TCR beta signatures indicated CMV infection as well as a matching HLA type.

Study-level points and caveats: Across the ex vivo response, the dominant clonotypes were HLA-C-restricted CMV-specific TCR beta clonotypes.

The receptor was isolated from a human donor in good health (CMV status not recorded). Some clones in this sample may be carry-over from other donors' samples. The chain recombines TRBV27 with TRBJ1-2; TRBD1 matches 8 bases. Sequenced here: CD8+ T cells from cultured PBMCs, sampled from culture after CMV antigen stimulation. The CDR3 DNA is TGTGCCAGCAGTCCTCAGGGGGCGCATTACTATGGCTACACCTTC. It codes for CASSPQGAHYYGYTF.